The rows below give T cell receptor beta chains drawn from one sample of a study of blood T cell repertoires in COVID-19. Sequenced by immunoSEQ multiplex PCR; TCRdb stores in-frame clones only, minus some. The repertoire holds roughly 250,000 clones, roughly 86% seen once, with roughly 9.8% in the top ten. The sequenced material came from peripheral blood. All receptors come from a middle-aged man who had recovered from COVID-19. Each CDR3 is given with its conserved first and last residue. Each record gives: V gene, D gene, clone size, J gene, CDR3 DNA, CDR3 protein. The D gene is left open where the match is weak. Only some rows state a clone size, as once, few, many or a class for expanded clones.

TRBV5-1,TRBD2,few,TRBJ2-3,TGCGCCAGCAGCCCAACGACTAGCCCGAACACAGATACGCAGTATTTT,CASSPTTSPNTDTQYF
TRBV19,TRBD2,once,TRBJ2-5,TGTGCCAGTAGTTCCACCGGGACTAGCGGGATGCACTTC,CASSSTGTSGMHF
TRBV9,.,.,TRBJ1-3,TGTGCCAGCAGCGAGAGGGCGATATCTGGAAACACCATATATTTT,CASSERAISGNTIYF
TRBV4-1,TRBD1,once,TRBJ1-2,TGCGCCAGCAGCCAAGGTTTCGGACAGGGCGGTGGCTACACCTTC,CASSQGFGQGGGYTF
TRBV10-2,.,.,TRBJ1-1,TGCGCCAGCAGTGAGTCCCAGAGTGGGAGCGCCACTGAAGCTTTCTTT,CASSESQSGSATEAFF
TRBV9,TRBD1,once,TRBJ2-5,TGTGCCAGCAGCCCATGGACAGGGGAAGAGACCCAGTACTTC,CASSPWTGEETQYF
TRBV19,.,.,TRBJ1-1,TGTGCCAGTAGTATAAAAGCAGGAAACACTGAAGCTTTCTTT,CASSIKAGNTEAFF
TRBV7-9,.,.,TRBJ2-7,TGTGCCAGCAGCCCCTCCGGGAGCTACGAGCAGTACTTC,CASSPSGSYEQYF
TRBV3-1/TRBV3-2,TRBD1,once,TRBJ1-2,TGTGCCAGCAGCCAAGTAGGGGGCAAACGAGGCTACACCTTC,CASSQVGGKRGYTF
TRBV7-2,TRBD2,.,TRBJ2-7,TGTGCCAGCAGCTCGGGAGGGAGGCCCTACGAGCAGTACTTC,CASSSGGRPYEQYF
TRBV9,TRBD2,.,TRBJ2-2,TGTGCCAGCAGCGTAGTAGCGGGAGACACCGGGGAGCTGTTTTTT,CASSVVAGDTGELFF
TRBV19,.,.,TRBJ1-6,TGTGCCAGTAGTCCCCGGGCCTTGGGGCCTTATAATTCACCCCTCCACTTT,CASSPRALGPYNSPLHF
TRBV9,TRBD1,.,TRBJ2-3,TGTGCCAGCAGCTTGGGACAGGCCGACACAGATACGCAGTATTTT,CASSLGQADTDTQYF
TRBV11-2,.,.,TRBJ2-2,TGTGCCAGCAGCTTAGCCGGGGACACCGGGGAGCTGTTTTTT,CASSLAGDTGELFF
TRBV10-3,TRBD2,.,TRBJ2-4,TGTGCCATCAGTGACCCCGGACTAGCGGAGGGGGGGGGAAACATTCAGTACTTC,CAISDPGLAEGGGNIQYF
TRBV7-2,.,.,TRBJ1-4,TGTGCCAGCAGTTATTTCCAGGGAACTAATGAAAAACTGTTTTTT,CASSYFQGTNEKLFF
TRBV5-5,.,.,TRBJ2-5,TGTGCCAGCAGCTTGGAGCCGAGCGGGACCCAGTACTTC,CASSLEPSGTQYF
TRBV5-5,.,.,TRBJ2-7,TGTGCCAGCAGCTGGAGCCGGGACCCTATCGCGGGGGAGCAGTACTTC,CASSWSRDPIAGEQYF
TRBV7-6,TRBD2,.,TRBJ2-1,TGTGCCAGCAGCTTATTAGCGGGAGGCCTCGCCTACAATGAGCAGTTCTTC,CASSLLAGGLAYNEQFF
TRBV13,.,.,TRBJ2-7,TGTGCCAGCAGCCTGGAGGATAACGAGCAGTACTTC,CASSLEDNEQYF
TRBV5-6,TRBD2,.,TRBJ2-7,TGTGCCAGCATGGCGGGCCTCGGGGGGGCCTCCTACGAGCAGTACTTC,CASMAGLGGASYEQYF
TRBV7-9,.,.,TRBJ2-7,TGTGCCAGCAGCGTTCCCGTTATAGCGGACACCTACGAGCAGTACTTC,CASSVPVIADTYEQYF
TRBV18,TRBD1,.,TRBJ2-7,TGTGCCAGCTCACTTTACCGGGACAGGGTGTACGAGCAGTACTTC,CASSLYRDRVYEQYF
TRBV15,TRBD1,.,TRBJ1-2,TGTGCCACCAGCAGAGATAGGACAGGGGTCAACTATGGCTACACCTTC,CATSRDRTGVNYGYTF
TRBV6-2/TRBV6-3,TRBD2,.,TRBJ2-2,TGTGCCAGCAGTTACGGTCTAGCGGGAGCCAGAACCGGGGAGCTGTTTTTT,CASSYGLAGARTGELFF
TRBV27,.,.,TRBJ2-7,TGTGCCAGCAGTTTTTCACGGGGGAGCTCCTACGAGCAGTACTTC,CASSFSRGSSYEQYF
TRBV18,.,.,TRBJ1-4,TGTGCCAGCTCACTCGGGACTGTGGCAACTAATGAAAAACTGTTTTTT,CASSLGTVATNEKLFF
TRBV7-2,.,.,TRBJ1-1,TGTGCCAGCAGCTTAGGGCCCAGGATCCGGAACACTGAAGCTTTCTTT,CASSLGPRIRNTEAFF
TRBV6-6,TRBD2,.,TRBJ2-1,TGTGCCAGCAGAGGACTAGCGGCCCAAGATGAGCAGTTCTTC,CASRGLAAQDEQFF
TRBV5-1,TRBD2,.,TRBJ2-3,TGCGCCAGCAGCTTCGGAACCTCTTATAGCGGGGTGAGCACAGATACGCAGTATTTT,CASSFGTSYSGVSTDTQYF
TRBV5-6,TRBD1,.,TRBJ1-6,TGTGCCAGCAGCTTGGGCCACAGGGGACCCCTCCACTTT,CASSLGHRGPLHF
TRBV7-2,TRBD2,.,TRBJ2-7,TGTGCCAGCGTGGATAGCGGGACCCCCACCTACGAGCAGTACTTC,CASVDSGTPTYEQYF
TRBV18,TRBD1,.,TRBJ1-2,TGTGCCAGCTCACCGAAGATGGACAGGGGGTATTCTAACTATGGCTACACCTTC,CASSPKMDRGYSNYGYTF
TRBV3-1/TRBV3-2,TRBD2,.,TRBJ2-1,TGTGCCAGCAGCCCCTGGACTAGCGGTTATTACAATGAGCAGTTCTTC,CASSPWTSGYYNEQFF
TRBV5-6,.,.,TRBJ1-4,TGTGCCAGCACTCCAGGACGGAGGAATAATGAAAAACTGTTTTTT,CASTPGRRNNEKLFF
TRBV14,.,.,TRBJ1-6,TGTGCCAGCAGTACAGGAGGGAATTCACCCCTCCACTTT,CASSTGGNSPLHF
TRBV4-1,TRBD2,.,TRBJ2-3,TGCGCCAGCAGCCAGGGAGGCGGGAGGGTACGAAGCACAGATACGCAGTATTTT,CASSQGGGRVRSTDTQYF
TRBV30,TRBD1,.,TRBJ1-5,TGTGCCTGGAGTGGGACAGGTTATCAGCCCCAGCATTTT,CAWSGTGYQPQHF
TRBV6-2/TRBV6-3,.,.,TRBJ1-5,TGTGCCAGCAGTGGGAGTAAAGTTGGGGTCCATCAGCCCCAGCATTTT,CASSGSKVGVHQPQHF
TRBV7-2,TRBD1,.,TRBJ2-1,TGTGCCAGCAGCCACAGGACAGGGGGGTGGTACAATGAGCAGTTCTTC,CASSHRTGGWYNEQFF
TRBV4-1,TRBD2,.,TRBJ2-3,TGCGCCAGCAGCTACGGGGGGGCGACAGATACGCAGTATTTT,CASSYGGATDTQYF
TRBV5-4,TRBD2,few,TRBJ2-1,TGTGCCAGCAGCTTTGGGACTAGAGGTGAGCAGTTCTTC,CASSFGTRGEQFF
TRBV9,TRBD2,.,TRBJ2-5,TGTGCCAGCAGCGCCCCCCGGGGGGGCTTCCAAGAGACCCAGTACTTC,CASSAPRGGFQETQYF
TRBV18,TRBD1,.,TRBJ1-1,TGTGCCAGCTCACCGACAGGGGTGGGCACTGAAGCTTTCTTT,CASSPTGVGTEAFF
TRBV29-1,.,.,TRBJ1-2,TGCAGCGTTGCGACTTCTGGTAGCTACACCTTC,CSVATSGSYTF
TRBV14,.,.,TRBJ1-1,TGTGCCAGCAGCCAAGAAACGGGGGTCACTGAAGCTTTCTTT,CASSQETGVTEAFF
TRBV5-4,TRBD2,.,TRBJ2-7,TGTGCCAGCAGCTTGGCTAGCGGCCAGACCTACGAGCAGTACTTC,CASSLASGQTYEQYF
TRBV5-4,.,.,TRBJ2-1,TGTGCCAGCAGCCCGTTCAGCCAGGGTGAGCAGTTCTTC,CASSPFSQGEQFF
TRBV3-1/TRBV3-2,TRBD1,.,TRBJ1-1,TGTGCCAGCAGCCAACCCCGGGACAGTGTGAACACTGAAGCTTTCTTT,CASSQPRDSVNTEAFF
TRBV5-1,TRBD1,.,TRBJ2-5,TGCGCCAGCAGCTTGATCGACAGGGGGGCAGAGACCCAGTACTTC,CASSLIDRGAETQYF
TRBV6-1,TRBD2,.,TRBJ2-1,TGTGCCAGCAGTGAATCCCGACTAGCGGGAGTTACTGGTGAGCAGTTCTTC,CASSESRLAGVTGEQFF
TRBV27,.,.,TRBJ1-2,TGTGCCAGCATGGAGAGAGGGCATGGCTACACCTTC,CASMERGHGYTF
TRBV9,.,.,TRBJ2-3,.,CASSVGPGGGGRVDTQYF
TRBV6-6,TRBD2,.,TRBJ2-1,TGTGCCAGCAGTTACCCGGGAGGGAATGAGCAGTTCTTC,CASSYPGGNEQFF
TRBV6-2/TRBV6-3,.,.,TRBJ1-2,TGTGCCAGCAGTTCGACAGTTAACTATGGCTACACCTTC,CASSSTVNYGYTF